These 6 T cell receptor beta chains were all obtained from the same sample, sequenced in a study of tumor-infiltrating lymphocytes in primary liver carcinoma. Co-extraction of both nucleic acids (RNA and DNA) used roughly 18-34 mg of unsorted bulk tissue. Making TCR beta cDNA involved approximately 480 ng total RNA and a constant-region primer. Three nested multiplex PCR rounds of slightly modified ARM-PCR generated TCR beta libraries. The first two PCR rounds used TRBV1-TRBV30 primers with a Cbeta primer, about 9 cycles each. Each CDR3 protein is one row after TCRdb ran MiXCR on the multiplex PCR reads. Here the sample spans roughly 200,000 distinct CDR3 sequences, around four fifths being singletons. What was sequenced was tumor tissue from primary liver carcinoma. The receptors were gathered from a man in his forties with primary liver carcinoma and hepatitis B virus infection.

The sample holds many counts of this clonotype. CDR3 in amino acids: CASSYSSIDYSYEQYF. The CDR3 DNA sequence: TGTGCCAGCAGTTACTCGAGTATCGACTATTCCTACGAGCAGTACTTC. V and J are TRBV6-2 or TRBV6-3 and TRBJ2-7; weak D call: TRBD2 (5 bases). Germline assignment: CDR1 MNHEY and CDR2 SVGEGT. Trimming pared 0 bases from V and 1 base from J, leaving 13 bases between. The CDR3 covers 16 residues.

V is TRBV28 and J is TRBJ1-2, with D hard to call. Trimming shortened V by 8 bases and J by 1 base, and 17 bases separated the two germline ends. There are 15 residues in the CDR3. Germline CDR1 is MDHEN and CDR2 is SYDVKM. The CDR3 DNA reads TGTGCCAGCCGTGGACTGGGCCTAGGTAACTATGGCTACACCTTC. Amino acid sequence: CASRGLGLGNYGYTF.

Comment on this clonotype: Because the CDR3 is missing its conserved closing phenylalanine or tryptophan, this is likely a read error. The chain links TRBV6-1 to TRBJ2-7; D possibly matches TRBD1 or TRBD2 (5 bases each). CDR1 MNHNS and CDR2 SASEGT come from the germline V gene. Trimming shortened V by 0 bases and J by 3 bases, and 12 bases separated the two germline ends. This CDR3 is 15 amino acids long. CDR3 amino acids: CASSEAQGPGYEQYL. CDR3 sequence (DNA): TGTGCCAGCAGTGAAGCGCAGGGACCAGGCTACGAGCAGTACTTA.

As regards this clonotype: The junction departs from the called germline gene at one end, perhaps through a read error. The chain joins TRBV4-2 to TRBJ2-7, with unresolved D. This CDR3 is built from 15 residues. Germline-derived CDR1 and CDR2 are LGHNA and YNFKEQ. CDR3 region: CANSQDKWSDYEQYF. CDR3 DNA sequence: TGTGCCAACAGCCAAGATAAGTGGAGCGACTACGAGCAGTACTTC.

With regard to this clonotype: This may be a read error: a much more frequent sequence differs by one nucleotide. The chain employs TRBV4-3 and TRBJ2-1; no clear D. The CDR3 has 15 amino acids. Germline CDR1 and CDR2: LGHNA and YSLEER. The chain's CDR3 is CASSQVTALYSEHFF. The CDR3, as DNA: TGCGCCAGCAGCCAAGTAACAGCCCTCTACAGTGAGCACTTCTTC.

As concerns this clonotype: Without the conserved terminal phenylalanine or tryptophan, this CDR3 likely stems from a read error. The CDR3 here is CASSLTSGCYNEQFL. CDR3 coding DNA: TGCGCCAGCAGCCTCACTAGCGGGTGCTACAATGAGCAGTTCCTC. The V and J genes are TRBV5-1 and TRBJ2-1; 9 bases align to TRBD2. The CDR3 has 15 amino acids. V lost 4 bases to trimming and J lost 3 bases; unmatched junction nucleotides: 5. CDR1 and CDR2 (germline): SGHRS, YFSETQ.